This T cell receptor beta chain is from a study of spatial heterogeneity in lung cancer (dated by TCRdb to about 2019). Looking at the study overall: Beta-chain transcripts were consistently detected in greater numbers than alpha-chain transcripts, which likely reflected higher beta-chain transcript abundance. At surgery, both alpha and beta chains were TCR-sequenced in approximately 210 tumor regions, fewer than 85 matched nontumor lung samples and around 50 PBMC samples. A strong correlation was found between TCR transcript counts in tumor regions and a T cell transcriptional module score from matched bulk RNA-seq. TCR repertoire features were related to nonsynonymous mutation counts determined by whole-exome sequencing of tumor tissue. TCR alpha and beta repertoires were quantitatively compared across multiple tumor regions, matched nontumor lung and blood in non-small cell lung cancer. In the raw uncorrected reads, each unique combination of TCR and UMI appeared on average more than ten times. The research as a whole found: Additional single-cell paired TCR alpha and beta sequencing was considered necessary to confirm, at a functional level, the hypothesis that regional TCRs recognize regional mutations. The tumor nonsynonymous mutation count correlated with the number of expanded alpha and beta TCRs within the tumor. TCR-seq coverage of tumor T cells was estimated to be only approximately 7% for alpha chains and about 12% for beta chains. Counts of ubiquitous and regional expanded TCRs correlated with counts of ubiquitous and regional nonsynonymous mutations, respectively.

This clonotype qualifies as medium-sized (0.01 to 0.1%). Its binding antigen is unknown. Base-call qualities are not available, and no considerably larger clone is one nucleotide away. Libraries were built with 5' RACE. Sequencing took place on a NextSeq 500. In the TCR library protocol, a unique molecular identifier was attached to each TCR cDNA molecule so that PCR and sequencing errors could be corrected. The authors processed their data as follows. Decombinator tools were used for TCR identification, UMI-based error correction and CDR3 extraction. TCRs above a frequency of 2 per 1,000, corresponding to the top 1% of the tumor frequency distribution, were defined as expanded. Expanded tumor TCRs were classed as regional if statistically deemed absent (corrected P<0.05) from at least one tumor region, otherwise ubiquitous. Each repertoire was subsampled 100 times to 5,000 TCRs, after which Renyi diversity was computed with the R vegan package. CDR3 similarity networks were built from amino acid triplet string-kernel similarity, with CDR3s being connected when pairwise similarity was above 0.82. The public reads were quality trimmed at Q25 with fastp and then assembled into clones with MiXCR by TCRdb, keeping productive beta chains. Every CDR3 protein is listed once, alongside the most common genes and DNA of its rows. These V and J calls originate from TCRdb's pipeline instead of the authors' own analysis. The sample data list 9,000 to 13,000 distinct CDR3 sequences, and approximately 8.1% of these were observed just once. About 18% of the sample comes from the top ten.

The germline V gene (reference sequence) yields DFQATT for CDR1 and SNEGSKA for CDR2. V is pruned by 1 base and J by 0 bases, leaving 3 bases of the junction without a gene match. From the cysteine through the phenylalanine, the CDR3 covers 15 amino acids. The DNA shown is the 45-base CDR3, in frame from base 1. The time point label here, explained by the study, means: sample taken at primary tumor resection. Samples were obtained from about 69 patients with early-stage, untreated non-small cell lung cancer from the lung TRACERx cohort. Without any cell sorting, TCR sequencing was performed on whole RNA extracted either from tumor and nontumor lung tissue or from cryopreserved PBMC samples. Patients were selected for TCR sequencing only if sufficient RNA was available from at least two tumor regions. Before selection, tumor and adjacent nontumor lung specimens were reviewed by a lung pathologist.

The receptor comes from a male donor with early-stage non-small cell lung cancer. The sequence links TRBV20-1 to TRBJ1-5; 7 bases in the middle match TRBD1. Material: lung tumor tissue, obtained at surgery. The nucleotides are TGCAGTGCTAGAGTAACAGGGGATAGCAATCAGCCCCAGCATTTT. It translates as CSARVTGDSNQPQHF.